One sample yielded the 9 T cell receptor beta chains listed below, sequenced in a study of monozygotic twins with inflammatory bowel disease. TCRdb re-called the 5' RACE reads and gives one entry per CDR3 protein, without DNA. Recorded for this sample: 150,000 or so distinct CDR3 sequences. The specimen sequenced was blood. The receptors come from a human donor with ulcerative colitis or Crohn's disease, or a healthy co-twin of an affected twin (not recorded which).

The genes are TRBV11-2 and TRBJ2-1; the TCRdb call, TRBD1, lacks DNA for checking. CDR3 size: 14 residues. Germline-derived CDR1 and CDR2 are SGHAT and FQNNGV. This CDR3 is CASRTGTVNNEQFF.

The chain combines TRBV20-1 with TRBJ1-5; TCRdb calls TRBD1, which cannot be checked without DNA. Per the germline V gene, CDR1 is DFQATT and CDR2 is SNEGSKA (reference sequence). The CDR3 is 15 residues long. The CDR3 region is CSARVGGRRNQPQHF.

The J gene is TRBJ2-3, the V gene TRBV5-1; lacking DNA, the TRBD1 call made by TCRdb goes unchecked. The germline gives CDR1 SGHRS, CDR2 YFSETQ. The CDR3 sequence is 15 residues long. The CDR3 sequence is CASREFGGIGDTQYF.

The rearrangement joins TRBV5-1 to TRBJ2-5; TCRdb gives TRBD2 as the D gene, but with no DNA this cannot be confirmed. Germline assignment: CDR1 SGHRS and CDR2 YFSETQ. This CDR3 has 18 amino acids. The CDR3 is CASSSGLDPRWYQETQYF.

J is TRBJ2-7 and V is TRBV3-1; TCRdb gives TRBD2 as the D gene, but with no DNA this cannot be confirmed. The CDR3 has 15 amino acids. Per the germline V gene, CDR1 is LGHDT and CDR2 is YNNKEL (reference sequence). CDR3 sequence reads: CASSQGLADSYEQYF.

The V and J genes are TRBV4-2 and TRBJ2-4; TCRdb picks TRBD2, but there is no DNA to check that call. The CDR3 spans 19 residues. CDR1 and CDR2 (germline): LGHNA, YNFKEQ. This CDR3 reads CASSPQRTRGGLAKNIQYF.

This sequence joins TRBV15 and TRBJ2-3; TCRdb outputs TRBD2, but without DNA this stays unchecked. Germline V lookup: CDR1 LNHNV, CDR2 YYDKDF (reference sequence). The CDR3 spans 17 residues. The CDR3 sequence: CATSRDLGLAGPDTQYF.

This chain links TRBV5-6 with TRBJ2-1. CDR3 size: 11 residues. Looked up from germline, CDR1 is SGHDT and CDR2 is YYEEEE. The CDR3 loop is CASSLGTERFF. The entire variable domain, with the rest obtained from reference TRBV5-6 and TRBJ2-1, is as follows: DAGVTQSPTHLIKTRGQQVTLRCSPKSGHDTVSWYQQALGQGPQFIFQYYEEEERQRGNFPDRFSGHQFPNYSSELNVNALLLGDSALYLCASSLGTERFFGPGTRLTVL.

The chain combines TRBV12-5 with TRBJ2-1; no DNA is available, so the TRBD2 call from TCRdb remains unchecked. CDR1 is LGHNT and CDR2 is FRNRAP in the germline V gene. The CDR3 runs 17 residues. CDR3 protein: CASGSSSGTSSYNEQFF.